What follows are 12 T cell receptor beta chains derived from one specimen sequenced in a study of response to subunit inactivated influenza vaccine. TCRdb processed the RT-PCR reads anew with MiXCR; each CDR3 protein has one entry. The table lists hundreds of thousands of distinct CDR3 sequences, around 22% of them singletons. The sequencing here drew on PBMCs from blood, taken 21 months after vaccination. Receptors were obtained from a man in his fifties or sixties who received an inactivated influenza vaccine.

This chain links TRBV11-3 with TRBJ1-1; D gene unclear. Germline values: CDR1 SGHNT, CDR2 YENEEA. V lost 1 base and J 5 bases, leaving 8 bases between the germline ends. The CDR3 length is 13 residues. The CDR3 region has the DNA TGTGCCAGCAGCTTAGGGGAATCGACTGAAGCTTTCTTT. Residues: CASSLGESTEAFF.

V is TRBV20-1 and J is TRBJ2-7, with D possibly being TRBD1 or TRBD2 (5 bases each). The germline V gene encodes CDR1 DFQATT and CDR2 SNEGSKA (reference sequence). There are 13 residues in the CDR3. V was clipped by 6 bases and J by 1 base, with 13 bases between them. CDR3 protein: CSARGDPSYEQYF. CDR3 DNA sequence: TGCAGTGCCCGAGGGGACCCGTCCTACGAGCAGTACTTC.

The chain links TRBV5-1 to TRBJ1-1, with a possible D match to TRBD1 (6 bases). The germline gives CDR1 SGHRS, CDR2 YFSETQ. V shed 0 bases and J shed 8 bases, with 17 bases lying between them. The CDR3 runs 15 residues. The CDR3 here is CASSLALGGPPEAFF. The CDR3 DNA follows: TGCGCCAGCAGCTTGGCTTTGGGGGGGCCGCCCGAAGCTTTCTTT.

This chain uses TRBV27 with TRBJ2-1; TRBD2 matches at 7 bases. Per the germline V gene, CDR1 is MNHEY and CDR2 is SMNVEV (reference sequence). The CDR3 totals 16 residues. The V and J ends lost 2 bases and 7 bases, in that order; junction bases with no gene match: 11. As DNA, the CDR3 is TGTGCCAGCAGTTTAATTGGGGGGGATTTTGGAAATGAGCAGTTCTTC. This encodes CASSLIGGDFGNEQFF.

This clonotype came up a few times. The DNA of the CDR3 is TGTGCCAGCAGTCCCGCCGGGACAGCCTACGAGCAGTACTTC. Amino acid sequence: CASSPAGTAYEQYF. The chain uses TRBV12-3 or TRBV12-4 and TRBJ2-7, with 7 bases fitting TRBD1. The CDR3 totals 14 residues. V was clipped by 5 bases and J by 2 bases; unmatched bases: 6.

This clonotype turned up a few times. The chain joins TRBV3-1 to TRBJ2-7, with TRBD1 as a possible D gene (5 bases). In germline, CDR1 is LGHDT, CDR2 YNNKEL (reference sequence). The CDR3 sequence is 14 residues long. Trimming left V 1 base short and J 2 bases short, with 9 bases between. The CDR3 protein is CASSQGQRTYEQYF. For the CDR3, the DNA is TGTGCCAGCAGCCAAGGACAGAGAACCTACGAGCAGTACTTC.

The chain recombines TRBV6-6 with TRBJ1-1; D is unresolved. The V end lost 5 bases, the J end lost 4 bases, and 11 bases lay between the germline ends. The CDR3 runs to 13 residues. Germline V gene sequence: CDR1 MNHNY, CDR2 SVGAGI (reference sequence). The chain's CDR3 is CASSDRHATEAFF. The CDR3 nucleotides are TGTGCCAGCAGTGACCGACATGCCACTGAAGCTTTCTTT.

A few counts support this clonotype. The V and J genes are TRBV20-1 and TRBJ2-1, with TRBD1 identical over 9 bases. Germline V gene sequence: CDR1 DFQATT, CDR2 SNEGSKA (reference sequence). The CDR3 spans 12 residues. The V gene end was trimmed by 7 bases and the J gene end by 7 bases; junction bases not matched to a gene: 5. This chain's CDR3 is CSGADRGNEQFF. The CDR3 bases are TGCAGTGGCGCGGACAGGGGAAATGAGCAGTTCTTC.

This chain links TRBV12-3 or TRBV12-4 with TRBJ2-7; the D is unclear. The V gene lost 2 bases and the J gene lost 2 bases, with 10 bases spanning the gap. The CDR3 has 14 residues. The CDR3 nucleotides are TGTGCCAGCAGTTTACTAGGGAAGACCTACGAGCAGTACTTC. Residues: CASSLLGKTYEQYF.

V and J are TRBV6-5 and TRBJ2-3; D unclear. V was clipped by 2 bases and J by 5 bases, with 17 bases between them. CDR3 length: 16 amino acids. CDR1 is MNHEY and CDR2 is SVGAGI in the germline V gene. The CDR3 region has the DNA TGTGCCAGCAGTTACAACCCCCAGGCCGGTGGAGATACGCAGTATTTT. Its translation: CASSYNPQAGGDTQYF.

The rearrangement uses TRBV5-4 and TRBJ1-1, with D perhaps matching TRBD1 (5 bases). Germline assignment: CDR1 SGHNT and CDR2 YYREEE (reference sequence). The CDR3 is 15 amino acids. V lost 0 bases and J 1 base, leaving 10 bases between the germline ends. The CDR3 DNA reads TGTGCCAGCAGCTTGGGTGGCAGGGAGAACACTGAAGCTTTCTTT. This translates into CASSLGGRENTEAFF.

The V gene is TRBV7-8, the J gene TRBJ2-2; TRBD2 aligns across 10 bases. Trimming at V came to 7 bases and at J to 0 bases, leaving 14 bases not matched to a gene. Germline loops: CDR1 SGHVS, CDR2 FQNEAQ. This CDR3 comprises 19 residues. The CDR3 region has the DNA TGTGCCAGCACTCAGCTAGTGGTAGCGGGAGGCTCGAACACCGGGGAGCTGTTTTTT. Translated, it gives CASTQLVVAGGSNTGELFF.